The next 22 T cell receptor beta chains were all read from a single sample in a study of a mutant IDH1 vaccine in newly diagnosed glioma (dated by TCRdb to about 2021). Receptor amplification or capture employed the immunoSEQ multiplex PCR assay. TCRdb holds this immuneACCESS table with in-frame rearrangements only. Some clones are missing; in checked studies, unresolved V genes explain under half, and the rest has no known cause. This sample comprises 30,000 to 35,000 clones, roughly 90% of them detected only once. Of the sample, 2.2% is held by the ten largest clones. Their recognized antigens are unknown. According to the study, the label for this sample's time point signals: week 47, end of study. A 20-mer mutant IDH1 peptide at 300 micrograms in Montanide made up each vaccine dose, which was injected subcutaneously together with topical imiquimod. Here the sequenced sample was PBMCs, taken from a glioma patient whose treatment included an IDH1 peptide vaccine. The receptors shown here come from a man aged 35-49 years with glioma.

A few counts support this clone. This rearrangement joins TRBV2 to TRBJ2-7; 9 nucleotides agree with TRBD2. Germline CDR1 and CDR2: SNHLY and FYNNEI. Trimming cost V 3 bases and J 7 bases; bases outside gene matches: 10. The CDR3 length is 15 residues. CDR3 amino acids: CASSDPGTSPREQYF. The CDR3 bases are TGTGCCAGCAGTGACCCCGGGACTAGCCCAAGGGAGCAGTACTTC.

The chain has TRBV27 and TRBJ2-3; the match to TRBD1 covers 7 bases. The CDR3 is 15 residues long. Looked up from germline, CDR1 is MNHEY and CDR2 is SMNVEV (reference sequence). V trimming: 5 bases; J trimming: 2 bases; junction bases outside the gene matches: 7. In nucleotides, the CDR3 is TGTGCCAGCAGTCACGGACAGGCATCCACAGATACGCAGTATTTT. Protein: CASSHGQASTDTQYF.

There are a few counts of this clone. The chain links TRBV7-2 to TRBJ1-1, with TRBD1 matching over 7 bases. Germline loops: CDR1 SGHTA, CDR2 FQGNSA. This CDR3 is 14 amino acids long. J gave up 5 bases and V 6 bases, and 9 bases lay outside the gene matches. CDR3 loop: CASSPQGRRTEAFF. The CDR3, as DNA: TGTGCCAGCAGTCCACAGGGGAGGAGAACTGAAGCTTTCTTT.

This chain links TRBV2 with TRBJ2-5, with no clear D. The V gene lost 4 bases and the J gene lost 7 bases, with 13 bases spanning the gap. CDR1 and CDR2 (germline): SNHLY, FYNNEI. This CDR3 region has 13 residues. The CDR3 region is CASSGVLVVTQYF. CDR3 nucleotides: TGTGCCAGCAGTGGGGTTCTTGTAGTGACCCAGTACTTC. Filled out from reference TRBV2 and TRBJ2-5, the complete variable domain reads EPEVTQTPSHQVTQMGQEVILRCVPISNHLYFYWYRQILGQKVEFLVSFYNNEISEKSEIFDDQFSVERPDGSNFTLKIRSTKLEDSAMYFCASSGVLVVTQYFGPGTRLLVL.

The chain uses TRBV7-9 and TRBJ2-7; 11 bases fit TRBD1. The CDR3 spans 15 residues. Germline CDR1 SEHNR, CDR2 FQNEAQ (reference sequence). V lost 2 bases to trimming and J lost 7 bases; unmatched junction nucleotides: 7. CDR3 region: CASSLLAGQGVEQYF. The CDR3 nucleotides read TGTGCCAGCAGCTTACTGGCGGGACAGGGGGTTGAGCAGTACTTC.

The chain has TRBV6-5 and TRBJ1-1, with D possibly being TRBD1 (5 bases). This CDR3 is built from 15 residues. V lost 0 bases, J lost 0 bases, and 8 bases lay in between. CDR1 and CDR2 from the germline V gene are MNHEY and SVGAGI. In DNA form, the CDR3 reads TGTGCCAGCAGTTACTCGGCAGGGATGAACACTGAAGCTTTCTTT. Its protein product is CASSYSAGMNTEAFF.

The sample holds one count of this clone. V and J are TRBV5-6 and TRBJ1-1; TRBD1 agrees at 8 bases. CDR1 SGHDT and CDR2 YYEEEE come from the germline V gene. J gave up 6 bases and V 1 base, and 14 bases lay outside the gene matches. CDR3 length: 17 amino acids. The CDR3 reads CASSLILRTGQNSEAFF. The CDR3 nucleotides are TGTGCCAGCAGCTTGATACTCAGGACAGGGCAAAACTCTGAAGCTTTCTTT. Combining the CDR3 with reference TRBV5-6 and TRBJ1-1 gives the whole variable domain DAGVTQSPTHLIKTRGQQVTLRCSPKSGHDTVSWYQQALGQGPQFIFQYYEEEERQRGNFPDRFSGHQFPNYSSELNVNALLLGDSALYLCASSLILRTGQNSEAFFGQGTRLTVV.

The chain carries TRBV4-1 and TRBJ1-2, with D unresolved. CDR3 length equals 16 residues. Germline V gene sequence: CDR1 MGHRA, CDR2 YSYEKL. The germline V and J ends were trimmed by 0 bases and 2 bases, with 13 bases remaining between them. The DNA for the CDR3 is TGCGCCAGCAGCCAAGATAGGGAGGTGGGGAACTATGGCTACACCTTC. Translated, it gives CASSQDREVGNYGYTF.

V and J are TRBV15 and TRBJ2-7; D uncertain. Germline assignment: CDR1 LNHNV and CDR2 YYDKDF (reference sequence). Between the trimmed V and J ends, which lost 1 base and 1 base, there was a span of 23 bases. The length of the CDR3 is 19 residues. The CDR3 DNA reads TGTGCCACCAGCAGAGGTAGTAAGACAAGGGCGCGTTGGTCCTACGAGCAGTACGTC. Its translation is CATSRGSKTRARWSYEQYV.

This chain joins TRBV6-5 and TRBJ2-1; 8 nucleotides agree with TRBD2. This CDR3 is built from 15 residues. Germline CDR1 MNHEY, CDR2 SVGAGI. Trimming took 6 bases from V and 5 from J; bases not matched to a gene: 9. The CDR3 bases are TGTGCCAGCAGATCCGGACTAGCACGCGACAATGAGCAGTTCTTC. Translation gives CASRSGLARDNEQFF.

The chain joins TRBV10-3 to TRBJ1-1; D not certain. CDR3 length: 16 residues. V gave up 1 base and J gave up 6 bases, with 18 bases separating them. The germline V gene encodes CDR1 ENHRY and CDR2 SYGVKD. The CDR3 DNA reads TGTGCCATCAGTGAGTACAGCCACGAGAGTCTCCCTGAAGCTTTCTTT. This sequence encodes CAISEYSHESLPEAFF.

The chain combines TRBV7-2 with TRBJ2-1; TRBD2 aligns across 13 bases. Germline CDR1 and CDR2: SGHTA and FQGNSA. This CDR3 is 16 amino acids long. V gave up 5 bases and J gave up 9 bases; unmatched junction bases: 10. The CDR3 protein is CASSTRTSGSGTEQFF. The DNA of the CDR3 is TGTGCCAGCAGCACAAGGACTAGCGGGAGTGGTACTGAGCAGTTCTTC.

This chain uses TRBV5-4 with TRBJ2-5, with D tentatively TRBD2 (7 bases). Germline V lookup: CDR1 SGHNT, CDR2 YYREEE (reference sequence). The CDR3 spans 16 residues. V lost 0 bases to trimming and J lost 5 bases, with 17 bases between them. The CDR3 DNA reads TGTGCCAGCAGCTTGGGGGGGGGCCAAATCCGGGAGACCCAGTACTTC. This codes for CASSLGGGQIRETQYF.

This chain connects TRBV6-5 to TRBJ1-2; 11 nucleotides line up with TRBD1. The V segment lost 0 bases and the J segment 4 bases; nucleotides outside the gene matches: 4. Germline V gives CDR1 MNHEY, CDR2 SVGAGI. This CDR3 spans 16 amino acids. DNA of the CDR3: TGTGCCAGCAGTTACTCCCTTGGACAGGGGGCCTATGGCTACACCTTC. Its protein product is CASSYSLGQGAYGYTF.

The chain has TRBV19 and TRBJ1-4; 8 bases are shared with TRBD1. Germline V gene data show CDR1 as LNHDA and CDR2 as SQIVND (reference sequence). Germline trimming cut 6 bases from V and 8 bases from J; bases unmatched to any gene: 8. The CDR3 runs to 14 residues. This CDR3 reads CASRATGEREKLFF. Here the CDR3 DNA reads TGTGCCAGTAGGGCGACAGGGGAACGCGAAAAACTGTTTTTT.

The V and J genes are TRBV19 and TRBJ1-3; 7 bases align to TRBD1. The CDR3 runs to 15 residues. Germline CDR1 is LNHDA and CDR2 is SQIVND (reference sequence). V was clipped by 5 bases and J by 0 bases; unmatched bases: 4. The CDR3 protein is CASSVGQRSGNTIYF. CDR3 bases: TGTGCCAGTAGTGTGGGACAGCGCTCTGGAAACACCATATATTTT.

J is TRBJ1-4 and V is TRBV19; 7 nucleotides align to TRBD1. The J segment lost 6 bases and the V segment lost 6 bases, leaving 7 bases of the junction unmatched. Germline assignment: CDR1 LNHDA and CDR2 SQIVND (reference sequence). The CDR3 contains 14 residues. CDR3 in amino acids: CASRTQGSDEKLFF. For the CDR3, the DNA is TGTGCCAGTAGGACACAGGGGTCCGATGAAAAACTGTTTTTT.

This rearrangement joins TRBV27 to TRBJ1-5; possibly TRBD1 for D (5 bases). This CDR3 spans 14 amino acids. Germline values: CDR1 MNHEY, CDR2 SMNVEV (reference sequence). With 6 bases removed from V and 8 bases from J, the gap between germline ends came to 17 bases. The CDR3 bases are TGTGCCAGCAGAGCCCAGGGTGTTTGGGAGCCCCAGCATTTT. This gives the protein CASRAQGVWEPQHF.

In its sample, this clone was seen once. The rearrangement joins TRBV28 to TRBJ2-6, with D possibly TRBD2 on 5 matching bases. The CDR3 sequence is 17 residues long. Trimming left V 2 bases short and J 1 base short, with 12 bases between. Germline CDR1 is MDHEN and CDR2 is SYDVKM. The chain's CDR3 is CASSLHARGSGANVLTF. The DNA of the CDR3 is TGTGCCAGCAGTTTACATGCCCGGGGTTCTGGGGCCAACGTCCTGACTTTC.

V gene TRBV19 combines with J gene TRBJ2-2, with TRBD1 matching over 8 bases. The germline V gene encodes CDR1 LNHDA and CDR2 SQIVND (reference sequence). The CDR3 is 16 amino acids. V shed 3 bases and J 1 base; nucleotides not matched to a gene: 4. The CDR3, as DNA: TGTGCCAGTAGTATTGCAGGGGGCATGAACACCGGGGAGCTGTTTTTT. Translation gives CASSIAGGMNTGELFF. Complete variable domain (other parts from reference TRBV19 and TRBJ2-2): DGGITQSPKYLFRKEGQNVTLSCEQNLNHDAMYWYRQDPGQGLRLIYYSQIVNDFQKGDIAEGYSVSREKKESFPLTVTSAQKNPTAFYLCASSIAGGMNTGELFFGEGSRLTVL.

The chain joins TRBV28 to TRBJ2-5, with D tentatively TRBD1 (6 bases). Germline loops: CDR1 MDHEN, CDR2 SYDVKM. V lost 6 bases and J lost 2, with 13 bases in between. The CDR3 is 14 residues long. The CDR3 DNA follows: TGTGCCAGCAGCCTTAGACAGGATCAAGAGACCCAGTACTTC. It encodes CASSLRQDQETQYF.

The V gene is TRBV2, the J gene TRBJ1-1, with D maybe TRBD1 (6 bases). CDR1 is SNHLY and CDR2 is FYNNEI in the germline V gene. The germline V and J ends were trimmed by 0 bases and 6 bases, with 11 bases remaining between them. The CDR3 sequence is 14 residues long. CDR3 region: CASSEARGSAEAFF. In DNA, the CDR3 is TGTGCCAGCAGTGAAGCCAGGGGTTCTGCTGAAGCTTTCTTT. Drawing the rest from reference TRBV2 and TRBJ1-1, the complete variable domain is EPEVTQTPSHQVTQMGQEVILRCVPISNHLYFYWYRQILGQKVEFLVSFYNNEISEKSEIFDDQFSVERPDGSNFTLKIRSTKLEDSAMYFCASSEARGSAEAFFGQGTRLTVV.